The source of this T cell receptor beta chain is a study of T cells in Graves' hyperthyroidism and ophthalmopathy. V dropped 3 bases and J dropped 11 bases, with 19 bases sitting between them. Germline V gene sequence: CDR1 SGHTA, CDR2 FQGNSA. There are 14 residues in the CDR3. Researchers took RNA transcripts and amplified the TCR beta CDR3 regions from them. Initially, a first-round RT-PCR of the TCR CDR3 employed the HTBI primer set. Each CDR3 protein gets one entry after TCRdb re-called the multiplex PCR reads with MiXCR. The table includes a few hundred thousand distinct CDR3 sequences, approximately 14% detected once. The study, taken as a whole, reports: Blood also carried most thyroid clonotypes expanded above 0.001.

This clonotype occurred a few times. Its antigen is unknown. The V and J genes are TRBV7-2 and TRBJ1-1; D is ambiguous. The sample was blood. This sequence was found in a woman in her late teens or twenties with Graves' hyperthyroidism. The CDR3 reads CASSFSLSLNGAFF. CDR3 nucleotide sequence: TGTGCCAGCAGCTTTAGCCTTTCTCTCAATGGGGCTTTCTTT.